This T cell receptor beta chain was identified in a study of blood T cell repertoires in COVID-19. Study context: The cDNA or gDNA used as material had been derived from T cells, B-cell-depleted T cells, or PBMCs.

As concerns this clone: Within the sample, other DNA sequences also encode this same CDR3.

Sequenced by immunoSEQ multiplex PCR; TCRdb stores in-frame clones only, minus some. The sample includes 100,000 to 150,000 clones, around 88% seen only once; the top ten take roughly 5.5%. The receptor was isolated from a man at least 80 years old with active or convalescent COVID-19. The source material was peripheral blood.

The CDR3 is CASSPQNTGELFF. CDR3 coding DNA: TGTGCCAGCAGTCCACAGAACACCGGGGAGCTGTTTTTT. The chain employs TRBV6-2 or TRBV6-3 and TRBJ2-2; D unresolved. Deletions cut 5 bases from V and 1 base from J, with 5 bases between. The germline V gene has CDR1 MNHEY and CDR2 SVGEGT. The CDR3 length is 13 residues.